These T cell receptor beta chains were read from a single sample in a study of blood T cell repertoires in COVID-19. Method: immunoSEQ multiplex PCR; TCRdb's copy keeps in-frame clones and lacks some. The sample includes 100,000 or so clones, roughly 88% of them seen just once. Input material: peripheral blood. The receptors were gathered from a woman aged 60-75 years with acute or convalescent COVID-19. CDR3s include the opening cysteine and the closing phenylalanine or tryptophan. The order of the fields is V gene, D gene, J gene, clone size, CDR3 DNA, CDR3 protein. The D gene is left open where the match is weak. Only part of the rows carry a size: once, few, many, or a class if the clone is expanded.

v_call: TRBV6-1; d_call: .; j_call: TRBJ1-6; clone_size: .; cdr3_nt: TGTGCCAGCAGTGAAGGTCCATCGGAGCATTCACCCCTCCACTTT; cdr3_aa: CASSEGPSEHSPLHF
v_call: TRBV11-3; d_call: .; j_call: TRBJ1-1; clone_size: .; cdr3_nt: TGTGCCAGCAGCTTAGGGGGACTTAACACTGAAGCTTTCTTT; cdr3_aa: CASSLGGLNTEAFF
v_call: TRBV18; d_call: TRBD1; j_call: TRBJ1-4; clone_size: .; cdr3_nt: TGTGCCAGCTCACTAGGGACAGGGGGCCGAGAAAAACTGTTTTTT; cdr3_aa: CASSLGTGGREKLFF
v_call: TRBV28; d_call: .; j_call: TRBJ2-7; clone_size: .; cdr3_nt: TGTGCCAGCAGTTCCACCTACGAGCAGTACTTC; cdr3_aa: CASSSTYEQYF
v_call: TRBV6-5; d_call: .; j_call: TRBJ2-1; clone_size: .; cdr3_nt: TGTGCCACTACGACTACCCCGAGCTCCTACAATGAGCAGTTCTTC; cdr3_aa: CATTTTPSSYNEQFF
v_call: TRBV2; d_call: .; j_call: TRBJ1-1; clone_size: .; cdr3_nt: TGTGCCAGGGGGAGGGGGAACACTGAAGCTTTCTTT; cdr3_aa: CARGRGNTEAFF
v_call: TRBV7-3; d_call: TRBD2; j_call: TRBJ2-1; clone_size: once; cdr3_nt: TGTGCCAGCAGCTTAGGTTCTAGCGGGGGCGGCGGTGAGCAGTTCTTC; cdr3_aa: CASSLGSSGGGGEQFF
v_call: TRBV24-1; d_call: .; j_call: TRBJ2-5; clone_size: .; cdr3_nt: TGTGCCACCAGTGATTTTGCGGCAGGGAAAGAGACCCAGTACTTC; cdr3_aa: CATSDFAAGKETQYF
v_call: TRBV30; d_call: .; j_call: TRBJ1-2; clone_size: .; cdr3_nt: TGTGCCTGGAGTGCAGCTAACTATGGCTACACCTTC; cdr3_aa: CAWSAANYGYTF
v_call: TRBV6-6; d_call: TRBD1; j_call: TRBJ1-4; clone_size: .; cdr3_nt: TGTGCCAGCAGGGGACAGTCAAATGAAAAACTGTTTTTT; cdr3_aa: CASRGQSNEKLFF
v_call: TRBV20-1; d_call: TRBD2; j_call: TRBJ2-1; clone_size: .; cdr3_nt: TGCAGTGCTAGTCGCGGGAGTTCCTACAATGAGCAGTTCTTC; cdr3_aa: CSASRGSSYNEQFF
v_call: TRBV5-4; d_call: TRBD2; j_call: TRBJ2-3; clone_size: .; cdr3_nt: TGTGCCAGCAGCTTGGGAGGACTAGCGGCCAGCACAGATACGCAGTATTTT; cdr3_aa: CASSLGGLAASTDTQYF
v_call: TRBV3-1/TRBV3-2; d_call: TRBD1; j_call: TRBJ2-3; clone_size: .; cdr3_nt: TGTGCCAGCAGCCAAAACAGGGGGACAGATACGCAGTATTTT; cdr3_aa: CASSQNRGTDTQYF
v_call: TRBV2; d_call: .; j_call: TRBJ2-2; clone_size: .; cdr3_nt: TGTGCCAGCAGTCGGGATGCAGGAACCGGGGAGCTGTTTTTT; cdr3_aa: CASSRDAGTGELFF
v_call: TRBV24-1; d_call: TRBD2; j_call: TRBJ2-1; clone_size: .; cdr3_nt: TGTGCCACCAGTGATTTGCGATTAGCGGGGGGGGATAATTCCTACAATGAGCAGTTCTTC; cdr3_aa: CATSDLRLAGGDNSYNEQFF
v_call: TRBV6-1; d_call: TRBD2; j_call: TRBJ2-3; clone_size: .; cdr3_nt: TGTGCCAGCAGTGCCCGTCCGGGACTAGCGGTAACAGATACGCAGTATTTT; cdr3_aa: CASSARPGLAVTDTQYF
v_call: TRBV29-1; d_call: TRBD2; j_call: TRBJ2-3; clone_size: .; cdr3_nt: TGCAGCGTTGAAGATTTTCTAGCGGGAGGTGTAGATACGCAGTATTTT; cdr3_aa: CSVEDFLAGGVDTQYF
v_call: TRBV12-3/TRBV12-4; d_call: .; j_call: TRBJ1-2; clone_size: .; cdr3_nt: TGTGCCAGCAGTCCGCGAACGCTCCGGGGCTACACCTTC; cdr3_aa: CASSPRTLRGYTF
v_call: TRBV2; d_call: .; j_call: TRBJ1-2; clone_size: .; cdr3_nt: TGTGCCAGCAGAGACCGGGAAACCGAAGGCTACACCTTC; cdr3_aa: CASRDRETEGYTF
v_call: TRBV24-1; d_call: TRBD2; j_call: TRBJ2-1; clone_size: few; cdr3_nt: TGTGCCACCAGTGACACCGGGACTAGCGTGTACAATGAGCAGTTCTTC; cdr3_aa: CATSDTGTSVYNEQFF
v_call: TRBV6-5; d_call: TRBD1; j_call: TRBJ1-2; clone_size: once; cdr3_nt: TGTGCCAGCAGTTCCTCCGGGACAGGGGATGGCTACACCTTC; cdr3_aa: CASSSSGTGDGYTF
v_call: TRBV7-3; d_call: .; j_call: TRBJ1-1; clone_size: .; cdr3_nt: TGTGCCAGCAGCTTCGACATCAACACTGAAGCTTTCTTT; cdr3_aa: CASSFDINTEAFF
v_call: TRBV19; d_call: TRBD2; j_call: TRBJ2-7; clone_size: .; cdr3_nt: TGTGCCAGTAGTGACAGCGGGACCTCCTACGAGCAGTACTTC; cdr3_aa: CASSDSGTSYEQYF
v_call: TRBV2; d_call: .; j_call: TRBJ1-2; clone_size: .; cdr3_nt: TGTGCCAGCAGGGATCCGGGGTTTTCCTATGGCTACACCTTC; cdr3_aa: CASRDPGFSYGYTF
v_call: TRBV6-4; d_call: TRBD2; j_call: TRBJ2-3; clone_size: .; cdr3_nt: TGTGCCAGCAGTGTGTCTAGCGGGACCAGCACAGATACGCAGTATTTT; cdr3_aa: CASSVSSGTSTDTQYF
v_call: TRBV27; d_call: .; j_call: TRBJ1-5; clone_size: few; cdr3_nt: TGTGCCAGCAGTAGAAAGGCCCGCCAGGGGCAGCCCCAGCATTTT; cdr3_aa: CASSRKARQGQPQHF
v_call: TRBV19; d_call: .; j_call: TRBJ1-5; clone_size: once; cdr3_nt: TGTGCCAGTAGTATAGAGCGGTTTAGCAATCAGCCCCAGCATTTT; cdr3_aa: CASSIERFSNQPQHF
v_call: TRBV29-1; d_call: TRBD1; j_call: TRBJ2-2; clone_size: few; cdr3_nt: TGCAGCGTCGTACCCGGGACAGGGAAAATCGGGGAGCTGTTTTTT; cdr3_aa: CSVVPGTGKIGELFF
v_call: TRBV2; d_call: TRBD1; j_call: TRBJ2-3; clone_size: .; cdr3_nt: TGTGCCAGCAGTTACGACAGGGGAAGCACAGATACGCAGTATTTT; cdr3_aa: CASSYDRGSTDTQYF
v_call: TRBV27; d_call: .; j_call: TRBJ2-1; clone_size: .; cdr3_nt: TGTGCCAGCAGCCTCGGGAGCGTATACAATGAGCAGTTCTTC; cdr3_aa: CASSLGSVYNEQFF
v_call: TRBV11-2; d_call: .; j_call: TRBJ2-2; clone_size: .; cdr3_nt: TGTGCCAGCAGCTTAAGACAGCTTCCCCCGAAAGGGGAGCTGTTTTTT; cdr3_aa: CASSLRQLPPKGELFF
v_call: TRBV7-8; d_call: TRBD2; j_call: TRBJ2-2; clone_size: .; cdr3_nt: TGTGCCAGCAGCTTAGGGAGGCGGACTAGCGGGAGTGACGGGGAGCTGTTTTTT; cdr3_aa: CASSLGRRTSGSDGELFF
v_call: TRBV6-5; d_call: .; j_call: TRBJ1-1; clone_size: .; cdr3_nt: TGTGCCAGCAGTTACTCCGGGTCGACTGAAGCTTTCTTT; cdr3_aa: CASSYSGSTEAFF
v_call: TRBV27; d_call: TRBD1; j_call: TRBJ1-6; clone_size: .; cdr3_nt: TGTGCCAGCAGTGGACAGGGCGCATCACCCCTCCACTTT; cdr3_aa: CASSGQGASPLHF
v_call: TRBV28; d_call: TRBD1; j_call: TRBJ1-5; clone_size: .; cdr3_nt: TGTGCCAGCAGTTCCTTCAGACAGGGGGTTTTTGGTCAGCCCCAGCATTTT; cdr3_aa: CASSSFRQGVFGQPQHF
v_call: TRBV12-3/TRBV12-4; d_call: .; j_call: TRBJ2-5; clone_size: .; cdr3_nt: TGTGCCAGCAGTCCCAACAGGGAGACCCAGTACTTC; cdr3_aa: CASSPNRETQYF
v_call: TRBV12-3/TRBV12-4; d_call: .; j_call: TRBJ1-1; clone_size: .; cdr3_nt: TGTGCCAGCAGTTTTGGGGGGAGGACTGAAGCTTTCTTT; cdr3_aa: CASSFGGRTEAFF
v_call: TRBV19; d_call: TRBD2; j_call: TRBJ2-2; clone_size: .; cdr3_nt: TGTGCCAGTAGCTTTCCTAGCGGGGGCTCTACCGGGGAGCTGTTTTTT; cdr3_aa: CASSFPSGGSTGELFF
v_call: TRBV5-1; d_call: TRBD2; j_call: TRBJ2-1; clone_size: .; cdr3_nt: TGCGCCAGCAGCTTGGAGCTAGCGGGTAGAAATGAGCAGTTCTTC; cdr3_aa: CASSLELAGRNEQFF
v_call: TRBV5-1; d_call: .; j_call: TRBJ2-2; clone_size: .; cdr3_nt: TGCGCCAGCACGGAGACTAGTGACACCGGGGAGCTGTTTTTT; cdr3_aa: CASTETSDTGELFF
v_call: TRBV6-1; d_call: .; j_call: TRBJ1-3; clone_size: .; cdr3_nt: TGTGCCAGCAGTGAAGCCAGGGGACCAAGCTCTGGAAACACCATATATTTT; cdr3_aa: CASSEARGPSSGNTIYF
v_call: TRBV18; d_call: TRBD2; j_call: TRBJ2-1; clone_size: .; cdr3_nt: TGTGCCAGCTCACCACCGACTAGCGGACCCTACAATGAGCAGTTCTTC; cdr3_aa: CASSPPTSGPYNEQFF
v_call: TRBV10-3; d_call: TRBD1; j_call: TRBJ1-2; clone_size: .; cdr3_nt: TGTGCCATCAGTGCTGACAGGGGCTATGGCTACACCTTC; cdr3_aa: CAISADRGYGYTF
v_call: TRBV29-1; d_call: .; j_call: TRBJ1-4; clone_size: few; cdr3_nt: TGCAGCGCCCTCCTCGGGGGTGAAAAACTGTTTTTT; cdr3_aa: CSALLGGEKLFF
v_call: TRBV10-2; d_call: .; j_call: TRBJ1-5; clone_size: .; cdr3_nt: TGCGCCAGCAAATCAGGCAATAGCAATCAGCCCCAGCATTTT; cdr3_aa: CASKSGNSNQPQHF
v_call: TRBV5-6; d_call: .; j_call: TRBJ2-2; clone_size: .; cdr3_nt: TGTGCCAGCAGCTTGCCAGGGAACACCGGGGAGCTGTTTTTT; cdr3_aa: CASSLPGNTGELFF
v_call: TRBV11-3; d_call: .; j_call: TRBJ1-1; clone_size: .; cdr3_nt: TGTGCCAGCAGCTTAGAGCGGCACACTGAAGCTTTCTTT; cdr3_aa: CASSLERHTEAFF
v_call: TRBV27; d_call: .; j_call: TRBJ1-3; clone_size: .; cdr3_nt: TGTGCCAGCAAGTCGCAGGGGCGACAATCTGGAAACACCATATATTTT; cdr3_aa: CASKSQGRQSGNTIYF
v_call: TRBV24-1; d_call: TRBD1; j_call: TRBJ1-5; clone_size: .; cdr3_nt: TGTGCCACCAGTGACGACAGGGGGGGGAGTGGGAATCAGCCCCAGCATTTT; cdr3_aa: CATSDDRGGSGNQPQHF
v_call: TRBV7-6; d_call: TRBD2; j_call: TRBJ2-3; clone_size: .; cdr3_nt: TGTGCCAGCAGCTATCTAGCGGGAATCGGCACAGATACGCAGTATTTT; cdr3_aa: CASSYLAGIGTDTQYF
v_call: TRBV29-1; d_call: .; j_call: TRBJ1-1; clone_size: .; cdr3_nt: TGCAGCTTAGTTAGGAACACTGAAGCTTTCTTT; cdr3_aa: CSLVRNTEAFF
v_call: TRBV25-1; d_call: TRBD2; j_call: TRBJ2-1; clone_size: .; cdr3_nt: TGTGCCAGCAGTGCCATCCGCACCTTAGCGGGAGGACCTGAGCAGTTCTTC; cdr3_aa: CASSAIRTLAGGPEQFF
v_call: TRBV11-3; d_call: TRBD1; j_call: TRBJ2-2; clone_size: .; cdr3_nt: TGTGCCAGCAGCTCTATAGGAAGGGGGCGAGCGAACACCGGGGAGCTGTTTTTT; cdr3_aa: CASSSIGRGRANTGELFF
v_call: TRBV27; d_call: .; j_call: TRBJ2-1; clone_size: .; cdr3_nt: TGTGCCAGCAGTTTTTCGGGAGTCTGGCGAGAGCAGTTCTTC; cdr3_aa: CASSFSGVWREQFF